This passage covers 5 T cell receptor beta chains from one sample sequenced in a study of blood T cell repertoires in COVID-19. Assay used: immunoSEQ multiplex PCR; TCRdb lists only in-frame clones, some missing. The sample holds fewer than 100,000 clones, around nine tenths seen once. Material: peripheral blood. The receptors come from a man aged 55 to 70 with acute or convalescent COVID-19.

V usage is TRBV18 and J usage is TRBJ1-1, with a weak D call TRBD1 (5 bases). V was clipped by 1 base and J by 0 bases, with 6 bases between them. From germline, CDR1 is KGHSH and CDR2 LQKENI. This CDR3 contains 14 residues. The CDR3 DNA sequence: TGTGCCAGCTCACCACGACAGATGAACACTGAAGCTTTCTTT. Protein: CASSPRQMNTEAFF.

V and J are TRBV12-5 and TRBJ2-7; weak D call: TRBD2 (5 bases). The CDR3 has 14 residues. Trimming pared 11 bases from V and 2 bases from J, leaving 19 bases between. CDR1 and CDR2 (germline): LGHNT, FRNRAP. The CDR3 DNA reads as TGTGCTTCCACTGGCGAAGCGGTCCCCTACGAGCAGTACTTC. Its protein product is CASTGEAVPYEQYF.

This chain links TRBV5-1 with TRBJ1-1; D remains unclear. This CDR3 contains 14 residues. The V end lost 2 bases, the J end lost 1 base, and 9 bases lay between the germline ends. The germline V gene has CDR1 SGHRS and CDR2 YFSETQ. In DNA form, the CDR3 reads TGCGCCAGCAGCTTCGCGGCCCCGAACACTGAAGCTTTCTTT. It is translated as CASSFAAPNTEAFF.

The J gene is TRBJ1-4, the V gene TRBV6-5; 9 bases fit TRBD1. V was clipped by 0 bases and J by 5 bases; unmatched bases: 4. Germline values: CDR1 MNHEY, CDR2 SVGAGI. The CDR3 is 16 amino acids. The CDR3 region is CASSYSWTGVNEKLFF. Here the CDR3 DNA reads TGTGCCAGCAGTTACTCCTGGACAGGGGTAAATGAAAAACTGTTTTTT.

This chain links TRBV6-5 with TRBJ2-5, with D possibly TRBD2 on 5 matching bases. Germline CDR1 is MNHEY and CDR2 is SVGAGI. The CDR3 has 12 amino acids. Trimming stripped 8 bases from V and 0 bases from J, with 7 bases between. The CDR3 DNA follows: TGTGCCAGCGGGGAGTACCAAGAGACCCAGTACTTC. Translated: CASGEYQETQYF.